This is a list of T cell receptor beta chains from one sample in a study of blood T cell repertoires in COVID-19. Profiled with immunoSEQ multiplex PCR; TCRdb holds only in-frame clones, not every one. The sample includes about 380,000 clones, 87% of them seen just once. Material for sequencing was PBMCs or T cells enriched from blood (not recorded which). The receptors here all came from a man aged 25-45 years who had recovered from COVID-19. Both conserved end residues are part of each CDR3. The D gene is left open where the match is weak. Rows may omit the clone size; those that give it use once, few, many or a size class.

j_call | d_call | cdr3_length | clone_size | v_call | cdr3_aa | cdr3_nt
TRBJ1-2 | - | 13 | - | TRBV7-2 | CASSFLGSDGYTF | TGTGCCAGCAGCTTTTTAGGCAGCGATGGCTACACCTTC
TRBJ1-2 | - | 14 | - | TRBV19 | CASSIYGINYGYTF | TGTGCCAGTAGTATTTACGGTATAAACTATGGCTACACCTTC
TRBJ1-5 | TRBD1 | 16 | - | TRBV14 | CASSHIVGTACQPQHF | TGTGCCAGCAGCCACATAGTTGGGACAGCGTGTCAGCCCCAGCATTTT
TRBJ1-2 | TRBD1 | 14 | - | TRBV7-9 | CASSLGQGFDGYTF | TGTGCCAGCAGCCTAGGACAGGGTTTCGATGGCTACACCTTC
TRBJ1-4 | - | 15 | - | TRBV5-1 | CASSSGGQYNEKLFF | TGCGCCAGCAGCTCTGGTGGCCAGTATAATGAAAAACTGTTTTTT
TRBJ1-5 | - | 14 | - | TRBV6-5 | CASVARGFLGPQHF | TGTGCCAGCGTTGCTAGGGGGTTTCTTGGGCCCCAGCATTTT
TRBJ2-1 | TRBD2 | 12 | once | TRBV3-1/TRBV3-2 | CASSQGRGMQFF | TGTGCCAGCAGCCAAGGGCGGGGGATGCAGTTCTTC
TRBJ2-7 | TRBD2 | 14 | - | TRBV7-8 | CASCRGGPDYEQYF | TGTGCCAGCTGCCGGGGGGGGCCAGACTACGAGCAGTACTTC
TRBJ1-2 | TRBD1 | 14 | - | TRBV9 | CASSAGTPGGGYTF | TGTGCCAGCAGCGCCGGGACACCAGGGGGAGGCTACACCTTC
TRBJ1-5 | - | 15 | - | TRBV28 | CASTLGGVGDWTQHF | TGTGCCAGCACCTTAGGGGGGGTTGGTGACTGGACCCAGCATTTT
TRBJ2-5 | TRBD1 | 15 | - | TRBV14 | CASSQTGGRGETQYF | TGTGCCAGCAGCCAGACAGGGGGAAGAGGGGAGACCCAGTACTTC
TRBJ1-2 | - | 14 | once | TRBV6-5 | CASSYSQGGGGYTF | TGTGCCAGCAGTTACTCCCAAGGGGGGGGTGGCTACACCTTC
TRBJ1-2 | TRBD1 | 15 | - | TRBV2 | CASTKQGSEYYGYTF | TGTGCCAGCACCAAACAGGGGAGTGAGTACTATGGCTACACCTTC
TRBJ2-5 | TRBD2 | 15 | - | TRBV12-5 | CASDLGLAGTETQYF | TGTGCTAGTGACTTGGGACTAGCGGGAACGGAGACCCAGTACTTC
TRBJ1-4 | - | 14 | - | TRBV19 | CASSVGREGEKLFF | TGTGCCAGTAGTGTGGGCAGGGAGGGTGAAAAACTGTTTTTT
TRBJ1-2 | TRBD1 | 15 | - | TRBV3-1/TRBV3-2 | CASSRADRVFYGYTF | TGTGCCAGCAGCCGTGCGGACAGGGTGTTCTATGGCTACACCTTC
TRBJ2-2 | - | 16 | - | TRBV4-3 | CASSQELAANTGELFF | TGCGCCAGCAGCCAAGAGTTAGCGGCCAACACCGGGGAGCTGTTTTTT
TRBJ2-7 | - | 14 | - | TRBV4-1 | CASSQALGRDEQYF | TGCGCCAGCAGCCAAGCGCTAGGCAGGGACGAGCAGTACTTC
TRBJ2-3 | TRBD1 | 13 | - | TRBV14 | CASSQVRGKAQYF | TGTGCCAGCAGCCAAGTCAGGGGGAAGGCGCAGTATTTT
TRBJ2-6 | - | 14 | - | TRBV19 | CASSAGTGANVLTF | TGTGCCAGTAGTGCAGGTACTGGGGCCAACGTCCTGACTTTC
TRBJ2-2 | TRBD1 | 14 | - | TRBV10-3 | CAIRGQGDAGELFF | TGTGCCATCAGGGGACAGGGAGACGCCGGGGAGCTGTTTTTT
TRBJ2-7 | - | 15 | - | TRBV18 | CASSPQAGGSYEQYF | TGTGCCAGCTCACCACAGGCAGGGGGGTCCTACGAGCAGTACTTC
TRBJ2-7 | TRBD1 | 15 | - | TRBV11-2 | CASSPRTGGTYEQYF | TGTGCCAGCAGCCCACGAACAGGGGGAACCTACGAGCAGTACTTC
TRBJ2-2 | - | 14 | - | TRBV7-3 | CASSSDLWSGELFF | TGTGCCAGCAGCTCCGACTTGTGGAGCGGGGAGCTGTTTTTT
TRBJ1-2 | TRBD1 | 17 | - | TRBV7-9 | CASSFIGGRTGEDGYTF | TGTGCCAGCAGTTTCATAGGGGGCCGAACTGGGGAAGATGGCTACACCTTC
TRBJ1-1 | - | 15 | - | TRBV7-9 | CASSLERGRWGEAFF | TGTGCCAGCAGCTTAGAAAGAGGGCGATGGGGTGAAGCTTTCTTT
TRBJ2-5 | TRBD1 | 16 | - | TRBV5-1 | CASSFPRQGLQETQYF | TGCGCCAGCAGCTTTCCCCGACAGGGCCTTCAAGAGACCCAGTACTTC